The T cell receptor beta chain described here comes from a study of beta chain features in type 1 diabetes. The CDR3 is made up of 11 amino acids. Losses at the gene ends were 8 bases for V and 10 bases for J; bases not matched to a gene: 5. Germline lookup yields CDR1 MNHNS and CDR2 SASEGT. General study findings and limits: Type 1 diabetes patients had VDJ junctions that carried fewer insertions and more deletions. Cells expressing TCR highly could be over-represented by cDNA sequencing. Naive, central memory and regulatory TCRB repertoires appeared more similar among patients than healthy donors.

Expressed TCRB transcripts were sequenced because the isolated RNA had all been reverse transcribed beforehand. TCRdb's table, derived via immunoSEQ multiplex PCR, lists solely in-frame clones and lacks some. The sample lists 350,000 or so clones; less than 20% were seen once. On this clone: What it recognizes is unknown.

The receptor's source is a woman aged 18-29 years in good health. The chain joins TRBV6-1 to TRBJ2-1; 7 bases line up with TRBD1. Sequenced sample: naive CD4+ T cells from blood. The CDR3 protein is CASVRDSEQFF. The CDR3 coding sequence is TGTGCCAGCGTTAGGGACAGCGAGCAGTTCTTC.